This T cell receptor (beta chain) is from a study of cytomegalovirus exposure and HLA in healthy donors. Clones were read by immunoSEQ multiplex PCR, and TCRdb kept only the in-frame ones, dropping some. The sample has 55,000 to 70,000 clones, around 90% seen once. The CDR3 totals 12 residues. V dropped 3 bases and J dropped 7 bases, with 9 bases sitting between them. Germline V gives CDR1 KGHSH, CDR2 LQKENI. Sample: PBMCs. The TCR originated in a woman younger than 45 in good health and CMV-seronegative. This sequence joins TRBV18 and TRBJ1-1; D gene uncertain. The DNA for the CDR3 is TGTGCCAGCTCACCGGGGAGAGATGAAGCTTTCTTT. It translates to CASSPGRDEAFF.